The sequence of this T cell receptor beta chain was determined in a study of blood T cell repertoires in COVID-19. Across the study: Acute-phase and convalescent COVID-19 samples originated in the United States, Italy and Spain. PBMCs, B-cell-depleted T cells, or T cells were the source of the cDNA or gDNA that made up the material.

The CDR3 length is 14 residues. The germline V gene encodes CDR1 MDHEN and CDR2 SYDVKM. V was clipped by 3 bases and J by 7 bases; unmatched bases: 6. Methods used by the authors: The assay estimated nucleated cells by amplifying reference gene primers. Profiled with immunoSEQ multiplex PCR; TCRdb holds only in-frame clones, not every one. The V and J calls and clone size were taken over from that table, and D and trimming were inferred from the DNA. The data contain about 250,000 clones, 65% to 90% of them singletons. The source material was peripheral blood. This chain links TRBV28 with TRBJ2-4; the match to TRBD2 covers 7 bases. This TCR was recovered from a woman older than 75 with active or convalescent COVID-19. The CDR3: CASSFPQGGNIQYF. The DNA for the CDR3 is TGTGCCAGCAGTTTCCCCCAGGGAGGGAACATTCAGTACTTC.